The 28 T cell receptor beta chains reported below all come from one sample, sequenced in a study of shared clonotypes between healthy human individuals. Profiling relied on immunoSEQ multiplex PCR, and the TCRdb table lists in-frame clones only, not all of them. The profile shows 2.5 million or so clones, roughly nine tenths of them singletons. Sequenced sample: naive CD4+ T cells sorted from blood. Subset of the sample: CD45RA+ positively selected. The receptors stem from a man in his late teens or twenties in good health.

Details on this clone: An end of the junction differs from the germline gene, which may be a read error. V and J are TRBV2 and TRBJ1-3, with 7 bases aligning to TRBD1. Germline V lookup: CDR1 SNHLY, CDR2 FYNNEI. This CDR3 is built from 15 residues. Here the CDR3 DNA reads TGTGCCAGCAACCCCGGGGGACAGTTCGCCGCCCTCCCCGATTTT. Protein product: CASNPGGQFAALPDF.

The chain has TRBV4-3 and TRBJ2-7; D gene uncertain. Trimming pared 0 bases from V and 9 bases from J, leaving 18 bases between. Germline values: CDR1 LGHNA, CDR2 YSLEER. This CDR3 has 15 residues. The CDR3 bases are TGCGCCAGCAGCCAAGACCCACCGGGTTTGGGTGGGCAGTACTTC. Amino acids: CASSQDPPGLGGQYF.

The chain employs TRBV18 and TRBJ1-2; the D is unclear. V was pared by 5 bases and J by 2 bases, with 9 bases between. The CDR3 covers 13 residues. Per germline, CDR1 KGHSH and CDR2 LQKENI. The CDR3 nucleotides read TGTGCCAGCTCAACTGACGGGAACTATGGCTACACCTTC. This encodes CASSTDGNYGYTF.

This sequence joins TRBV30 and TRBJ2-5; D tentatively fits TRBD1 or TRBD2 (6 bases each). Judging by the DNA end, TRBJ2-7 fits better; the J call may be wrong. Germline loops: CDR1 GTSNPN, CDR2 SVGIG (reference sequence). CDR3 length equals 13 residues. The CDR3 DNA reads TGTGCCTGGGGGGTACAGGGACTTAACGAGCAGTACTTC. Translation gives CAWGVQGLNEQYF.

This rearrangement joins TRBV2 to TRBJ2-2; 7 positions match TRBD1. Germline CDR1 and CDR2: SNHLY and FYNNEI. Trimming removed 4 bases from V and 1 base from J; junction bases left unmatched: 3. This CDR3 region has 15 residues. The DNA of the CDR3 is TGTGCCAGCAGTGGGGGACAGATGAACACCGGGGAGCTGTTTTTT. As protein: CASSGGQMNTGELFF.

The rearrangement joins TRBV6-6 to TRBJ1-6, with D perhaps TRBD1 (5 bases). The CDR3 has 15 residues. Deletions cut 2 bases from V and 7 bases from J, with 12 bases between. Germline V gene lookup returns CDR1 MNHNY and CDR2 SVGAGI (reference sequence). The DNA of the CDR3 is TGTGCCAGCAGTTACATCAGGGCAGAGAATTCACCCCTCCACTTT. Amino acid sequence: CASSYIRAENSPLHF.

As DNA, the CDR3 is TGTGCCAGCAGCCACGGACAGGTGTCCTCCTACGAGCAGTACTTC. Amino acids: CASSHGQVSSYEQYF. V is TRBV7-2 and J is TRBJ2-7; 7 positions match TRBD1. Germline values: CDR1 SGHTA, CDR2 FQGNSA. The junction had 7 bases not matched to a gene; V was cut back by 5 bases and J by 0 bases. The CDR3 has 15 amino acids.

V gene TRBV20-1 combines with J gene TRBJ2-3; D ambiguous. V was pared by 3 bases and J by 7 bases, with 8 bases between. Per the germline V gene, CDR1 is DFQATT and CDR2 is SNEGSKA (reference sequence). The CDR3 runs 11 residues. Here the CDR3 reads CSARILNTQYF. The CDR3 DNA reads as TGCAGTGCTAGGATCCTGAATACGCAGTATTTT.

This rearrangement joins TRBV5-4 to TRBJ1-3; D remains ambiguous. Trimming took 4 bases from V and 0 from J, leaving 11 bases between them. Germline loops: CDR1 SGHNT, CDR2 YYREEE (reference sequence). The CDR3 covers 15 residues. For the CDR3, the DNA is TGTGCCAGCAGCCAGCAGGATAGCTCTGGAAACACCATATATTTT. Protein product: CASSQQDSSGNTIYF.

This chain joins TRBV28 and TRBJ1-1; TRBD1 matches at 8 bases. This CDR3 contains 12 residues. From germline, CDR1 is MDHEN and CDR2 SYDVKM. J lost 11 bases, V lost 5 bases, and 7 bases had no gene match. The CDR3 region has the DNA TGTGCCAGCAGTATCCGGACAGGGAGTGCTTTCTTT. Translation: CASSIRTGSAFF.

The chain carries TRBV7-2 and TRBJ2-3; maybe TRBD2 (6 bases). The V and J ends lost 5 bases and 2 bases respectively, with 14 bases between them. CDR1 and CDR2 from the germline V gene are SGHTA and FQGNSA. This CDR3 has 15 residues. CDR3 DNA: TGTGCCAGCAGCCCCGTGGGGGGATTCACAGATACGCAGTATTTT. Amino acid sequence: CASSPVGGFTDTQYF.

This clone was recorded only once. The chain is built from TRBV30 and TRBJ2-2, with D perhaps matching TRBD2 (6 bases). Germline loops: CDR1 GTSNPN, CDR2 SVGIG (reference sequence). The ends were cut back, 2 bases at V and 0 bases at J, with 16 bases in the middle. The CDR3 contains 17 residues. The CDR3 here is CAWSLKGGDSNTGELFF. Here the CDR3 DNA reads TGTGCCTGGAGTCTGAAGGGTGGGGACTCGAACACCGGGGAGCTGTTTTTT. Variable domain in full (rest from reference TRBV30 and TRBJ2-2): SQTIHQWPATLVQPVGSPLSLECTVEGTSNPNLYWYRQAAGRGLQLLFYSVGIGQISSEVPQNLSASRPQDRQFILSSKKLLLSDSGFYLCAWSLKGGDSNTGELFFGEGSRLTVL.

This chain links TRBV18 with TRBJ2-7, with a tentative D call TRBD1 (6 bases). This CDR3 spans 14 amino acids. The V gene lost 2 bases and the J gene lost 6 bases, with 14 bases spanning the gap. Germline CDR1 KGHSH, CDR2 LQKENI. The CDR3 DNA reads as TGTGCCAGCTCACCAAGAGGTGCAGGGGCCGAGCAGTACTTC. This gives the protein CASSPRGAGAEQYF.

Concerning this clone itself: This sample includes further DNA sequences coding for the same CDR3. This chain's CDR3 is CASSGGYEQYF. As DNA, the CDR3 is TGTGCCAGCTCGGGAGGGTACGAGCAGTACTTC. The chain has TRBV2 and TRBJ2-7, with TRBD2 matching 8 bases. Germline CDR1 SNHLY, CDR2 FYNNEI. CDR3 size: 11 residues. After removal of 8 bases from V and 4 bases from J, the junction contained 1 base not matched to a gene.

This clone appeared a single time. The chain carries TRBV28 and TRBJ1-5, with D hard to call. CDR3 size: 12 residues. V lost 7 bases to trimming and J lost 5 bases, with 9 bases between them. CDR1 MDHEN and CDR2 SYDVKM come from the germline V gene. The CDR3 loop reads CASNPGYQPQHF. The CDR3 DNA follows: TGTGCCAGCAACCCCGGATATCAGCCCCAGCATTTT.

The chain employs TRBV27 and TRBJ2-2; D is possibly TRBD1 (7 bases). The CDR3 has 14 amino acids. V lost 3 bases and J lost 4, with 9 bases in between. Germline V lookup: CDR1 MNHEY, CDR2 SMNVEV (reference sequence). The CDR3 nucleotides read TGTGCCAGCAGTTTGCGGGACAGCACCGGGGAGCTGTTTTTT. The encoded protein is CASSLRDSTGELFF.

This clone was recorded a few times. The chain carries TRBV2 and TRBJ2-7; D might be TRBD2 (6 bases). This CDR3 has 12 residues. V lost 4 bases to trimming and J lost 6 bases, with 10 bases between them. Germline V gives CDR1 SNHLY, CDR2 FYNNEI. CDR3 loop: CASSVGGAEQYF. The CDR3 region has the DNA TGTGCCAGCAGTGTTGGAGGGGCCGAGCAGTACTTC. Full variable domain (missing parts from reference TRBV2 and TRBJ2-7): EPEVTQTPSHQVTQMGQEVILRCVPISNHLYFYWYRQILGQKVEFLVSFYNNEISEKSEIFDDQFSVERPDGSNFTLKIRSTKLEDSAMYFCASSVGGAEQYFGPGTRLTVT.

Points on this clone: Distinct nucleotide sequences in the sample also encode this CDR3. The CDR3 DNA reads TGTGCCAGCTCACGGGGCACAGATACGCAGTATTTT. It codes for CASSRGTDTQYF. J is TRBJ2-3 and V is TRBV6-5; D remains unclear. Trimming left V 8 bases short and J 1 base short, with 7 bases between. This CDR3 is 12 amino acids long. The germline CDR1 and CDR2 sequences are MNHEY and SVGAGI.

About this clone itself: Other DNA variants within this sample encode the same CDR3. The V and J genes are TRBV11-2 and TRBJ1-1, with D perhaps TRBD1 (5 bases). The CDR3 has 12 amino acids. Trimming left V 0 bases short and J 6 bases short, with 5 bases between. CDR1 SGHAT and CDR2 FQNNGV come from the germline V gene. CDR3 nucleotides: TGTGCCAGCAGCTTAGAAGGGGCTGAAGCTTTCTTT. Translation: CASSLEGAEAFF.

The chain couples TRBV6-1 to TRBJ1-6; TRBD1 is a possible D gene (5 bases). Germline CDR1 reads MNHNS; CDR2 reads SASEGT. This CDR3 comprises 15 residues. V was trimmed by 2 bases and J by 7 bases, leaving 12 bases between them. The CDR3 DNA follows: TGTGCCAGCAGTGAACCGGGACTCATAAATTCACCCCTCCACTTT. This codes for CASSEPGLINSPLHF.

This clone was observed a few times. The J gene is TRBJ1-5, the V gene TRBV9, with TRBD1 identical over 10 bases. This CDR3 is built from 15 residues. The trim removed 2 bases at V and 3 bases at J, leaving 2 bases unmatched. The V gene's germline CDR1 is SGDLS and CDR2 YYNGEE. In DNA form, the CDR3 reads TGTGCCAGCAGCGTGGGACAGGGGAACAATCAGCCCCAGCATTTT. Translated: CASSVGQGNNQPQHF. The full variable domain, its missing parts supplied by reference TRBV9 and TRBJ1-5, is DSGVTQTPKHLITATGQRVTLRCSPRSGDLSVYWYQQSLDQGLQFLIQYYNGEERAKGNILERFSAQQFPDLHSELNLSSLELGDSALYFCASSVGQGNNQPQHFGDGTRLSIL.

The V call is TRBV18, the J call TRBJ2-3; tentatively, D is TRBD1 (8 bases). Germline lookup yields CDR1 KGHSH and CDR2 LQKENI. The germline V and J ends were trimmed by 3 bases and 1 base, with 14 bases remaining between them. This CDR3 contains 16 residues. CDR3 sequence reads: CASSPGQGGGTDTQYF. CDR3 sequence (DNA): TGTGCCAGCTCACCCGGACAGGGAGGGGGCACAGATACGCAGTATTTT.

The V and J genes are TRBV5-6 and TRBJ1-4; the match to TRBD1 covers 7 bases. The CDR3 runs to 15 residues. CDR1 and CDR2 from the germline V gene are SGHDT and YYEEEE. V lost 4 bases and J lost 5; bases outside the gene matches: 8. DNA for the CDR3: TGTGCCAGCAGCCACGGGGACAGAGAGAATGAAAAACTGTTTTTT. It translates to CASSHGDRENEKLFF.

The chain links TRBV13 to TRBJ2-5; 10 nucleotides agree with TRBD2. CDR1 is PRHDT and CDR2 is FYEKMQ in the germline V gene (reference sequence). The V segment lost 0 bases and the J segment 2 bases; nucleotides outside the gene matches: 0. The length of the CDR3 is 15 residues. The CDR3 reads CASSLGTSGQETQYF. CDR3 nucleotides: TGTGCCAGCAGCTTAGGGACTAGCGGGCAAGAGACCCAGTACTTC.

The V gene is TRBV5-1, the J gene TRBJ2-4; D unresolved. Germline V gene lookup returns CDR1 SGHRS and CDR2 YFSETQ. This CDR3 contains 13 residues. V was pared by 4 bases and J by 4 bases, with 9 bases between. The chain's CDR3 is CASSPPDKNIQYF. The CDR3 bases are TGCGCCAGCAGCCCCCCGGATAAAAACATTCAGTACTTC. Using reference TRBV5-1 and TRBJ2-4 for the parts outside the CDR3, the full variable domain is KAGVTQTPRYLIKTRGQQVTLSCSPISGHRSVSWYQQTPGQGLQFLFEYFSETQRNKGNFPGRFSGRQFSNSRSEMNVSTLELGDSALYLCASSPPDKNIQYFGAGTRLSVL.

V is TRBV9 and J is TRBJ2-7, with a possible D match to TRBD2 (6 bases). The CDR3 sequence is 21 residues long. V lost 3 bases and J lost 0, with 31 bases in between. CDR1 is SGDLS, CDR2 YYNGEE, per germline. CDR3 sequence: CASSARILSGLSPHPSYEQYF. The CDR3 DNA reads TGTGCCAGCAGCGCACGAATCCTTAGCGGCCTTAGTCCACATCCCTCCTACGAGCAGTACTTC.

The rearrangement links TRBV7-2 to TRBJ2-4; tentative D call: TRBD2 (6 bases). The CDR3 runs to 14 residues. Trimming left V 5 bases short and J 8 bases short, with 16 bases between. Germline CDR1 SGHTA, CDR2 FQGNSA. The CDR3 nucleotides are TGTGCCAGCAGCCAAGAGGCGGGAACCGACATTCAGTACTTC. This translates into CASSQEAGTDIQYF.

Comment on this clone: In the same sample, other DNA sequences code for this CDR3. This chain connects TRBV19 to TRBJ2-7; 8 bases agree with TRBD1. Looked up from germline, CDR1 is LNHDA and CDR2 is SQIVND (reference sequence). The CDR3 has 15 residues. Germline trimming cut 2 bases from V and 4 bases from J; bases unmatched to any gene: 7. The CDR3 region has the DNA TGTGCCAGTAGTATAAGTGGACAGGGTGTTTACGAGCAGTACTTC. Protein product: CASSISGQGVYEQYF.